This T cell receptor (beta chain) is drawn from a study of a mutant IDH1 vaccine in newly diagnosed glioma. Study at large: Treated patients, averaging approximately 40 years, were 62.5% male and about 40% female. The therapy given earlier, which was standard therapy, consisted of radiotherapy, temozolomide, or both, and most of the patients received both.

Findings and limits, study-wide: It was around 93% of patients that developed vaccine-induced immune responses.

This sample's time point: baseline, week 1 (first vaccination visit). Treatment in this sample: pre-vaccination baseline after standard-of-care therapy. New WHO grade 3 or 4 astrocytomas that were IDH1-mutant and ATRX-lost had been found in donors. A remark on this clone: The antigen remains unidentified.

The ends were cut back, 2 bases at V and 4 bases at J, with 10 bases in the middle. CDR1 SGDLS and CDR2 YYNGEE come from the germline V gene. This CDR3 region has 14 residues. Profiled with immunoSEQ multiplex PCR; TCRdb holds only in-frame clones, not every one. The data show over 55,000 clones, around 82% seen once. The specimen comprised peripheral blood mononuclear cells (PBMCs), sampled from a glioma patient treated with radiotherapy, temozolomide or both. This TCR was sampled from a woman between 18 and 29 years old with glioma. Some clones in this sample may be carry-over from other donors' samples. This rearrangement joins TRBV9 to TRBJ1-5, with unresolved D. The CDR3 region is CASSVWGGNQPQHF. In nucleotides, the CDR3 is TGTGCCAGCAGCGTCTGGGGAGGTAATCAGCCCCAGCATTTT.